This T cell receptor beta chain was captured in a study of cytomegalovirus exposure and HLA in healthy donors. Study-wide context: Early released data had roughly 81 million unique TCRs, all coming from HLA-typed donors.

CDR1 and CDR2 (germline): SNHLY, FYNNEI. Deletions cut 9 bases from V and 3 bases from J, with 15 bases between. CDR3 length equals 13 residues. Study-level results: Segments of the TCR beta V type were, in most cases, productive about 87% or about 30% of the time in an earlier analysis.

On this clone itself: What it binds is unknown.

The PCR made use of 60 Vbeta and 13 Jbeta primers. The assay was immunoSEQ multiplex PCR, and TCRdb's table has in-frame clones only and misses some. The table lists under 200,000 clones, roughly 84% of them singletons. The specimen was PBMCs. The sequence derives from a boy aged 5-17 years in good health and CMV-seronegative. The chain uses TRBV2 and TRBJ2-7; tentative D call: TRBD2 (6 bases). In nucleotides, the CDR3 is TGTGCCAGAAAGCGGCGGGATGGCTACGAGCAGTACTTC. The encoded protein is CARKRRDGYEQYF.